A single sample is the source of the 19 T cell receptor beta chains below, sequenced in a study of shared clonotypes between healthy human individuals. Sequenced by immunoSEQ multiplex PCR; TCRdb stores in-frame clones only, minus some. The sample has more than 500,000 clones, 85% to 95% seen once; the top ten hold 0.11%. Naive-designated CD8 cells lacked CD45RO, were positively enriched for CCR7, and omitted terminally differentiated effector memory CD45RA+ cells. Material for sequencing was naive CD8+ T cells sorted from blood. The source of these receptors is a woman between 25 and 40 years old in good health.

The chain links TRBV7-3 to TRBJ2-1; possible D gene TRBD2, 5 bases. Germline loops: CDR1 SGHTA, CDR2 FQGTGA. V lost 4 bases, J lost 8 bases, and 15 bases lay in between. The CDR3 spans 14 residues. The CDR3 nucleotides read TGTGCCAGCAGCTCCGCGACCGGGATCGATGAGCAGTTCTTC. This codes for CASSSATGIDEQFF. Complete variable domain (other parts from reference TRBV7-3 and TRBJ2-1): GAGVSQTPSNKVTEKGKYVELRCDPISGHTALYWYRQSLGQGPEFLIYFQGTGAADDSGLPNDRFFAVRPEGSVSTLKIQRTERGDSAVYLCASSSATGIDEQFFGPGTRLTVL.

The rearrangement uses TRBV19 and TRBJ2-5; D may be TRBD2 (5 bases). Trimming removed 0 bases from V and 2 bases from J, with 10 bases in between. CDR1 and CDR2 (germline): LNHDA, SQIVND (reference sequence). This CDR3 is 15 amino acids long. CDR3 coding DNA: TGTGCCAGTAGTATAGATCTTGCGGGTCAAGAGACCCAGTACTTC. Protein product: CASSIDLAGQETQYF.

The V gene is TRBV6-1, the J gene TRBJ2-7; D may be TRBD2 (5 bases). The ends were cut back, 8 bases at V and 2 bases at J, with 13 bases in the middle. Germline values: CDR1 MNHNS, CDR2 SASEGT. This CDR3 is 13 amino acids long. DNA for the CDR3: TGTGCCAGCCGCGGACTCGGTACCTACGAGCAGTACTTC. It is translated as CASRGLGTYEQYF.

This chain links TRBV5-1 with TRBJ1-2, with D unclear. Trimming took off 4 bases at V and 4 bases at J, with 14 bases between the two ends. This CDR3 comprises 14 residues. The germline V gene encodes CDR1 SGHRS and CDR2 YFSETQ. CDR3 nucleotide sequence: TGCGCCAGCAGCGCGACGGATGGTCTCTATGGCTACACCTTC. Encoded protein: CASSATDGLYGYTF.

The rearrangement uses TRBV7-9 and TRBJ2-3; maybe TRBD2 (6 bases). There are 16 residues in the CDR3. Trimming pared 8 bases from V and 2 bases from J, leaving 20 bases between. The germline CDR1 and CDR2 sequences are SEHNR and FQNEAQ (reference sequence). The CDR3 region is CASVTGRSGSTDTQYF. Written as DNA, the CDR3 is TGTGCCAGCGTAACGGGGAGGAGCGGATCCACAGATACGCAGTATTTT.

This chain joins TRBV14 and TRBJ2-1, with D hard to call. Germline V lookup: CDR1 SGHDN, CDR2 FVKESK. The CDR3 has 14 amino acids. Trimming removed 0 bases at V and 8 bases at J, with 11 bases between. The DNA of the CDR3 is TGTGCCAGCAGCCAAGATTCAAGTTGGGATGAGCAGTTCTTC. Amino acid sequence: CASSQDSSWDEQFF.

The chain has TRBV7-9 and TRBJ2-1; 8 bases align to TRBD1. The CDR3 has 14 amino acids. The J segment lost 9 bases and the V segment lost 2 bases, leaving 6 bases of the junction unmatched. Germline values: CDR1 SEHNR, CDR2 FQNEAQ (reference sequence). Here the CDR3 reads CASSLQTGVSEQFF. The CDR3 nucleotides are TGTGCCAGCAGCTTACAGACAGGGGTGAGTGAGCAGTTCTTC.

This sequence joins TRBV7-9 and TRBJ2-3; 13 bases agree with TRBD2. The CDR3 covers 16 residues. CDR1 SEHNR and CDR2 FQNEAQ come from the germline V gene (reference sequence). The V gene end was trimmed by 5 bases and the J gene end by 5 bases; junction bases not matched to a gene: 7. The CDR3: CASSPTSGRAVDTQYF. The CDR3 DNA sequence: TGTGCCAGCAGCCCTACTAGCGGGAGGGCCGTAGATACGCAGTATTTT.

This rearrangement joins TRBV14 to TRBJ2-7; weak D call: TRBD1 (6 bases). The germline gives CDR1 SGHDN, CDR2 FVKESK. CDR3 length: 15 amino acids. Trimming removed 0 bases from V and 6 bases from J, with 15 bases in between. CDR3 loop: CASSQEVGGAGEQYF. CDR3 DNA: TGTGCCAGCAGCCAAGAGGTTGGGGGCGCGGGCGAGCAGTACTTC.

The DNA for the CDR3 is TGTGCCAGCAGCTTCTCGGAAGCCTACGAGCAGTACTTC. Its translation: CASSFSEAYEQYF. V gene TRBV7-2 combines with J gene TRBJ2-7; D ambiguous. Per the germline V gene, CDR1 is SGHTA and CDR2 is FQGNSA. With 3 bases removed from V and 2 bases from J, the gap between germline ends came to 8 bases. This CDR3 is built from 13 residues.

Concerning this clone: Other DNA sequences in the sample encode the same CDR3. The chain recombines TRBV27 with TRBJ2-7, with D perhaps TRBD2 (5 bases). The germline V gene has CDR1 MNHEY and CDR2 SMNVEV (reference sequence). This CDR3 has 12 amino acids. Trimming removed 6 bases from V and 2 bases from J, with 8 bases in between. The CDR3 region has the DNA TGTGCCAGCAGCCCCGGGACCTACGAGCAGTACTTC. It encodes CASSPGTYEQYF.

The chain employs TRBV7-6 and TRBJ2-1; 9 bases align to TRBD2. With V trimmed by 5 bases and J by 0 bases, 8 bases remained unmatched. From germline, CDR1 is SGHVS and CDR2 FNYEAQ. The CDR3 consists of 17 residues. The CDR3 sequence is CASSATSGGSSYNEQFF. The CDR3 region has the DNA TGTGCCAGCAGCGCGACTAGCGGAGGGAGCTCCTACAATGAGCAGTTCTTC.

The chain carries TRBV7-6 and TRBJ2-1, with D hard to call. CDR3 length: 12 residues. CDR1 SGHVS and CDR2 FNYEAQ come from the germline V gene. V shed 5 bases and J shed 8 bases, with 10 bases lying between them. The CDR3 loop reads CASSLNVDEQFF. In DNA form, the CDR3 reads TGTGCCAGCAGCCTGAACGTGGATGAGCAGTTCTTC.

This rearrangement joins TRBV6-5 to TRBJ2-7; D gene uncertain. V lost 6 bases and J lost 5, with 14 bases in between. CDR1 MNHEY and CDR2 SVGAGI come from the germline V gene. CDR3 length: 13 residues. The CDR3 coding sequence is TGTGCCAGCAGCCCCGGGTCCCTGCACGAGCAGTACTTC. Translated, it gives CASSPGSLHEQYF.

The chain carries TRBV9 and TRBJ2-1; 7 bases agree with TRBD2. Germline V lookup: CDR1 SGDLS, CDR2 YYNGEE. The CDR3 extends over 15 amino acids. Germline trimming cut 0 bases from V and 2 bases from J; bases unmatched to any gene: 2. CDR3 DNA sequence: TGTGCCAGCAGCGTAGGCGGGGGTACCTACAATGAGCAGTTCTTC. Its protein is CASSVGGGTYNEQFF.

The V and J genes are TRBV6-6 and TRBJ1-1; perhaps TRBD1 as D (6 bases). Trimming shortened V by 4 bases and J by 1 base, and 13 bases separated the two germline ends. Germline V CDR1 and CDR2: MNHNY, SVGAGI (reference sequence). The CDR3 extends over 15 amino acids. CDR3 sequence: CASSSREGGNTEAFF. The CDR3 nucleotides are TGTGCCAGCAGTTCTCGGGAGGGGGGGAACACTGAAGCTTTCTTT.

V and J are TRBV19 and TRBJ1-6; D gene uncertain. Germline CDR1 is LNHDA and CDR2 is SQIVND (reference sequence). V lost 0 bases and J 9 bases, leaving 9 bases between the germline ends. The CDR3 extends over 14 amino acids. CDR3 region: CASSIDPVGSPLHF. CDR3 coding DNA: TGTGCCAGTAGTATAGACCCAGTCGGTTCACCCCTCCACTTT.

The J gene is TRBJ2-7, the V gene TRBV13, with D tentatively TRBD1 (5 bases). V lost 1 base and J lost 2, with 9 bases in between. Germline CDR1 reads PRHDT; CDR2 reads FYEKMQ (reference sequence). This CDR3 is 14 amino acids long. CDR3 sequence (DNA): TGTGCCAGCAGCTTAGAAGGGGCCCCCTACGAGCAGTACTTC. Translating gives CASSLEGAPYEQYF.

The chain employs TRBV10-2 and TRBJ1-2; D perhaps matches TRBD1 (6 bases). The CDR3 has 15 amino acids. Trimming cost V 3 bases and J 3 bases, with 14 bases left between them. Germline V lookup: CDR1 WSHSY, CDR2 SAAADI. The CDR3 DNA reads as TGCGCCAGCAGTGAAGCGGACAGCATTCACTATGGCTACACCTTC. It encodes CASSEADSIHYGYTF.